Here is one T cell receptor (beta chain) with its context. The CDR3 is made up of 14 amino acids. The V gene's germline CDR1 is MDHEN and CDR2 SYDVKM. V dropped 10 bases and J dropped 4; count of bases not matched to a gene: 9. The sample belongs to a study of blood T cell repertoires in COVID-19. Study details: Donors in the United States, Italy and Spain gave samples during acute or convalescent COVID-19. The cDNA or gDNA used as material had been derived from T cells, B-cell-depleted T cells, or PBMCs.

Per the original data handling: Amplifying reference gene primers gave estimates of nucleated cell counts. The repertoire was sequenced with immunoSEQ multiplex PCR; TCRdb's copy has only in-frame clones and lacks some. D and trimming come from the DNA, and the V and J calls and clone size come from that table. The table lists some 200,000 clones, 80% to 90% of them singletons. The gene calls are TRBV28 and TRBJ2-7; 11 bases fit TRBD2. The material sequenced was peripheral blood. The sequence was obtained from a man aged 25 to 45 with active or convalescent COVID-19. The CDR3 region is CANSPGLAVYEQYV. In DNA, the CDR3 is TGTGCCAACAGCCCGGGACTAGCGGTATACGAGCAGTACGTC.